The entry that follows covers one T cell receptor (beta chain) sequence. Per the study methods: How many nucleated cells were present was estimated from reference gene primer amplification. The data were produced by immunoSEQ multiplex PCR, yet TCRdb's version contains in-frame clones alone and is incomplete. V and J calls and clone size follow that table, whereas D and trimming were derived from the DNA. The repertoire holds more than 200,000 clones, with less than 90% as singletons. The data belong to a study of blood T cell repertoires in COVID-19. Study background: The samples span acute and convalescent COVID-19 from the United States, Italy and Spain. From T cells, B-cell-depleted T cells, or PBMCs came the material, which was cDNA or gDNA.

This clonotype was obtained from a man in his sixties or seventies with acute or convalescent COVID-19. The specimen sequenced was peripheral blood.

The CDR3 DNA is TGTGCCAGCAGCTTAGCGTGGCTAGCGGGGGACACCGGGGAGCTGTTTTTT. Protein product: CASSLAWLAGDTGELFF. The chain combines TRBV7-8 with TRBJ2-2; 10 bases fit TRBD2. J gave up 3 bases and V 0 bases, and 4 bases lay outside the gene matches. CDR1 SGHVS and CDR2 FQNEAQ come from the germline V gene. The CDR3 contains 17 residues.